Presented here are 2 T cell receptor beta chains from one specimen sequenced in a study of T cells in Graves' hyperthyroidism and ophthalmopathy. TCR beta CDR3 regions were amplified from RNA transcripts. The primer set for the first-round RT-PCR of the TCR CDR3 was HTBI. Using its own MiXCR run on the multiplex PCR reads, TCRdb lists one record per CDR3 protein. The sample includes around 700,000 distinct CDR3 sequences, around a sixth of them seen just once. The sequenced sample was blood. All receptors come from a woman aged 45-65 years with Graves' hyperthyroidism that later progressed to Graves' ophthalmopathy.

The chain combines TRBV6-1 with TRBJ1-1; 8 bases map to TRBD1. The CDR3 covers 13 residues. CDR1 is MNHNS and CDR2 is SASEGT in the germline V gene. Losses at the gene ends were 5 bases for V and 7 bases for J; bases not matched to a gene: 6. CDR3 in DNA: TGTGCCAGCAGTAGACAGGGGCCGCATGAAGCTTTCTTT. This encodes CASSRQGPHEAFF.

This clonotype was observed a few times. Given a much more abundant clone one base away, this may be a read error. J is TRBJ1-1 and V is TRBV12-3 or TRBV12-4, with D unresolved. The CDR3 extends over 11 amino acids. CDR3 sequence: CASSAGIEASF. DNA of the CDR3: TGTGCCAGCAGCGCCGGGATTGAAGCTTCCTTT.